This TCR beta chain emerged from a study of blood T cell repertoires in COVID-19. As for the study in general: PBMCs, B-cell-depleted T cells, or T cells provided the cDNA or gDNA that made up the material.

This table comes from immunoSEQ multiplex PCR, and its TCRdb copy is limited to in-frame clones, with some not included. In the table there are 380,000 or so clones, more than 75% of which are singletons. The V segment lost 5 bases and the J segment 4 bases; nucleotides outside the gene matches: 9. Looked up from germline, CDR1 is SGHDN and CDR2 is FVKESK. The CDR3 loop spans 15 amino acids. The clonotype was recovered from a human donor with acute or convalescent COVID-19. The donor label of this sample is uncertain. The specimen was peripheral blood. The V call is TRBV14, the J call TRBJ1-2, with 8 positions matching TRBD1. CDR3 region: CASSKGQGALYGYTF. The CDR3 region has the DNA TGTGCCAGCAGCAAAGGACAGGGTGCCCTCTATGGCTACACCTTC.